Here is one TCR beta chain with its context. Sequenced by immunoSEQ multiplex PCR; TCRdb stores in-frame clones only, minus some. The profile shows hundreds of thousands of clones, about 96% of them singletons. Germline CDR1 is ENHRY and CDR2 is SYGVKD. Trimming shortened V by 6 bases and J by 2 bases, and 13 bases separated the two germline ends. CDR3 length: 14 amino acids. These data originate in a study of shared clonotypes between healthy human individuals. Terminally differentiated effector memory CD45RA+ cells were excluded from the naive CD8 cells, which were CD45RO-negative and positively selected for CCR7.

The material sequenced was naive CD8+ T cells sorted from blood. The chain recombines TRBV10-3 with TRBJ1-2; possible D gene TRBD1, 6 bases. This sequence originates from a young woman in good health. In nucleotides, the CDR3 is TGTGCCATCAGCCCAGGGGCCGAGAACTATGGCTACACCTTC. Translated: CAISPGAENYGYTF.